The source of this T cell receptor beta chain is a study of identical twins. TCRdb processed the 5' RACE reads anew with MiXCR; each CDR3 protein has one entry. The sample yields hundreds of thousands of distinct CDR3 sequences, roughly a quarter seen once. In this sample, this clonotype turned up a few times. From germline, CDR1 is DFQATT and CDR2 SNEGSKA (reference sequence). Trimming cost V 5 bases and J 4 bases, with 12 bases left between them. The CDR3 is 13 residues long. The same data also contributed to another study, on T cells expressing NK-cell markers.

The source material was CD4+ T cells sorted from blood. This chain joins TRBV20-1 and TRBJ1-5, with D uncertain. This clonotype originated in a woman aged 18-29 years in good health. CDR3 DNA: TGCAGTGCTGCGCTTTCGGGGAATCAGCCCCAGCATTTT. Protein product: CSAALSGNQPQHF.